These 32 T cell receptor beta chains came from one sample sequenced in a study of cytomegalovirus exposure and HLA in healthy donors. Both 60 Vbeta primers and 13 Jbeta primers went into the PCR. The method was immunoSEQ multiplex PCR; TCRdb's version includes in-frame clones alone and lacks a portion of them. Of about 120,000 clones in the sample, roughly 80% were seen once. The sequenced sample consisted of PBMCs. The source is a female donor in good health and CMV-seropositive.

The V and J genes are TRBV19 and TRBJ2-1; TRBD2 is a possible D gene (6 bases). Germline lookup yields CDR1 LNHDA and CDR2 SQIVND (reference sequence). The CDR3 is 14 residues long. V lost 8 bases and J 4 bases, leaving 15 bases between the germline ends. The CDR3 is CASAPGLTYNEQFF. The CDR3 DNA is TGTGCCAGTGCCCCGGGACTTACGTACAATGAGCAGTTCTTC.

This rearrangement joins TRBV19 to TRBJ1-5; 7 bases fit TRBD1. V shed 7 bases, J shed 3 bases, and the junction held 9 bases outside the gene matches. Germline V gives CDR1 LNHDA, CDR2 SQIVND (reference sequence). The CDR3 covers 15 residues. The CDR3 is CASMPDRAYNQPQHF. Written as DNA, the CDR3 is TGTGCCAGTATGCCAGACAGGGCATACAATCAGCCCCAGCATTTT. The full variable domain, completed using reference TRBV19 and TRBJ1-5, is DGGITQSPKYLFRKEGQNVTLSCEQNLNHDAMYWYRQDPGQGLRLIYYSQIVNDFQKGDIAEGYSVSREKKESFPLTVTSAQKNPTAFYLCASMPDRAYNQPQHFGDGTRLSIL.

CDR3 amino acids: CASRRGAGDYGYTF. CDR3 DNA: TGTGCCAGCAGGAGGGGAGCGGGGGACTATGGCTACACCTTC. The chain links TRBV9 to TRBJ1-2; TRBD1 might be the D (5 bases). Trimming pared 5 bases from V and 3 bases from J, leaving 14 bases between. Germline V CDR1 and CDR2: SGDLS, YYNGEE. This CDR3 is 14 amino acids long.

The chain has TRBV30 and TRBJ2-7, with D tentatively TRBD2 (5 bases). This CDR3 region has 14 residues. Germline V lookup: CDR1 GTSNPN, CDR2 SVGIG (reference sequence). V was cut by 6 bases and J by 4 bases, with 19 bases left in between. The CDR3 sequence: CACRVLPGGYEQYF. Here the CDR3 DNA reads TGTGCCTGTCGGGTACTTCCCGGAGGTTACGAGCAGTACTTC.

V and J are TRBV27 and TRBJ2-7; D gene ambiguous. V lost 5 bases and J lost 3, with 20 bases in between. CDR1 and CDR2 from the germline V gene are MNHEY and SMNVEV (reference sequence). CDR3 length equals 16 residues. The CDR3 spells CASSPLSRGLYYEQYF. The CDR3 nucleotides read TGTGCCAGCAGTCCCCTAAGCAGAGGATTATACTACGAGCAGTACTTC.

CDR3 protein: CASSPRQGNGEQYF. The DNA for the CDR3 is TGTGCCAGCAGCCCGCGACAGGGCAATGGCGAGCAGTACTTC. The J gene is TRBJ2-7, the V gene TRBV5-4; 7 bases fit TRBD1. V lost 4 bases and J lost 6; bases outside the gene matches: 10. Germline CDR1 reads SGHNT; CDR2 reads YYREEE (reference sequence). The CDR3 loop spans 14 amino acids. Full variable domain (outside the CDR3, taken from reference TRBV5-4 and TRBJ2-7): ETGVTQSPTHLIKTRGQQVTLRCSSQSGHNTVSWYQQALGQGPQFIFQYYREEENGRGNFPPRFSGLQFPNYSSELNVNALELDDSALYLCASSPRQGNGEQYFGPGTRLTVT.

The chain links TRBV20-1 to TRBJ2-7; possibly TRBD1 for D (5 bases). This CDR3 has 11 residues. Germline-derived CDR1 and CDR2 are DFQATT and SNEGSKA (reference sequence). Deletions cut 6 bases from V and 3 bases from J, with 9 bases between. The CDR3 is CSAGRDYEQYF. Written as DNA, the CDR3 is TGCAGTGCAGGCAGGGACTACGAGCAGTACTTC.

Only one count was recorded for this clone. V is TRBV5-1 and J is TRBJ1-3, with TRBD1 matching over 7 bases. J was trimmed by 2 bases and V by 5 bases; bases with no gene match: 7. CDR1 is SGHRS, CDR2 YFSETQ, per germline. The CDR3 loop spans 15 amino acids. The DNA of the CDR3 is TGCGCCAGCAGGCCGACAGGGTACCCTGGAAACACCATATATTTT. Amino acids: CASRPTGYPGNTIYF.

The V call is TRBV9, the J call TRBJ2-4; TRBD1 agrees at 8 bases. The CDR3 totals 13 residues. V shed 4 bases, J shed 8 bases, and the junction held 5 bases outside the gene matches. The germline V gene encodes CDR1 SGDLS and CDR2 YYNGEE. The DNA for the CDR3 is TGTGCCAGCAGCTCACAGGGGGAGGACATTCAGTACTTC. It specifies CASSSQGEDIQYF.

V usage is TRBV7-2 and J usage is TRBJ2-2; D remains unclear. Germline CDR1 SGHTA, CDR2 FQGNSA. Trimming removed 1 base at V and 7 bases at J, with 13 bases between. The CDR3 consists of 15 residues. CDR3 loop: CASSLVSGSGGELFF. CDR3 nucleotide sequence: TGTGCCAGCAGCTTAGTGTCGGGTTCCGGCGGGGAGCTGTTTTTT.

The V call is TRBV27, the J call TRBJ1-5, with unresolved D. This CDR3 comprises 15 residues. V was clipped by 2 bases and J by 4 bases, with 12 bases between them. The V gene's germline CDR1 is MNHEY and CDR2 SMNVEV (reference sequence). The CDR3 DNA follows: TGTGCCAGCAGTTTAGGAGGGCTGAGGAATCAGCCCCAGCATTTT. Its translation is CASSLGGLRNQPQHF.

The rearrangement uses TRBV27 and TRBJ1-1, with 8 bases identical to TRBD1. Germline loops: CDR1 MNHEY, CDR2 SMNVEV (reference sequence). The V segment lost 5 bases and the J segment 5 bases; nucleotides outside the gene matches: 7. The CDR3 consists of 14 residues. The DNA for the CDR3 is TGTGCCAGCAGTACCCGGACAGGGCGAACTGAAGCTTTCTTT. It is translated as CASSTRTGRTEAFF.

This clone was detected a few times. The chain employs TRBV5-4 and TRBJ1-5; 7 bases match TRBD1. The CDR3 covers 13 residues. The V segment lost 4 bases and the J segment 4 bases; nucleotides outside the gene matches: 2. Germline assignment: CDR1 SGHNT and CDR2 YYREEE (reference sequence). The CDR3 DNA follows: TGTGCCAGCAGCCAACAGGGGAATCAGCCCCAGCATTTT. It encodes CASSQQGNQPQHF.

The gene calls are TRBV6-5 and TRBJ1-1; D is unresolved. The CDR3 consists of 15 residues. From germline, CDR1 is MNHEY and CDR2 SVGAGI. Trimming took 0 bases from V and 2 from J, leaving 10 bases between them. The CDR3 nucleotides read TGTGCCAGCAGTTACTCGCCGGGAGCAAACACTGAAGCTTTCTTT. Amino acid sequence: CASSYSPGANTEAFF.

The chain combines TRBV19 with TRBJ1-2; 7 bases map to TRBD1. Germline trimming cut 3 bases from V and 4 bases from J; bases unmatched to any gene: 5. The CDR3 extends over 14 amino acids. Germline CDR1 LNHDA, CDR2 SQIVND (reference sequence). DNA for the CDR3: TGTGCCAGTAGTATGGACAGGAGGGCCTATGGCTACACCTTC. It encodes CASSMDRRAYGYTF. Filled out from reference TRBV19 and TRBJ1-2, the complete variable domain reads DGGITQSPKYLFRKEGQNVTLSCEQNLNHDAMYWYRQDPGQGLRLIYYSQIVNDFQKGDIAEGYSVSREKKESFPLTVTSAQKNPTAFYLCASSMDRRAYGYTFGSGTRLTVV.

The rearrangement uses TRBV10-2 and TRBJ1-5; D not resolved. Germline V gene sequence: CDR1 WSHSY, CDR2 SAAADI. The V end was cut by 6 bases, the J end by 1 base, with 10 bases between. The CDR3 loop spans 14 amino acids. The CDR3 DNA reads TGCGCCAGCAGAGGGAGCTGGAGCAATCAGCCCCAGCATTTT. Translation: CASRGSWSNQPQHF.

The V gene is TRBV7-8, the J gene TRBJ2-3, with 12 bases fitting TRBD2. J was trimmed by 4 bases and V by 4 bases; bases with no gene match: 6. CDR1 SGHVS and CDR2 FQNEAQ come from the germline V gene. This CDR3 is 16 amino acids long. Written as DNA, the CDR3 is TGTGCCAGCAGCTACGGACTAGCGGGGCCGGCAGATACGCAGTATTTT. Translating gives CASSYGLAGPADTQYF.

This clone was seen once. The chain uses TRBV7-9 and TRBJ1-5; 7 bases are shared with TRBD1. The J segment lost 4 bases and the V segment lost 5 bases, leaving 2 bases of the junction unmatched. The CDR3 contains 13 residues. CDR1 is SEHNR, CDR2 FQNEAQ, per germline (reference sequence). The CDR3: CASSPQGNQPQHF. CDR3 DNA sequence: TGTGCCAGCAGCCCACAGGGGAATCAGCCCCAGCATTTT.

The CDR3 loop is CAWSFGLNPSYEQYF. CDR3 DNA: TGTGCCTGGAGTTTTGGACTAAATCCGTCCTACGAGCAGTACTTC. The genes are TRBV30 and TRBJ2-7, with a weak D call TRBD2 (6 bases). CDR1 and CDR2 from the germline V gene are GTSNPN and SVGIG (reference sequence). V was clipped by 2 bases and J by 1 base, with 15 bases between them. The CDR3 totals 15 residues.

This clone was counted once. The chain uses TRBV15 and TRBJ1-5; 7 bases fit TRBD1. J gave up 4 bases and V 2 bases, and 8 bases lay outside the gene matches. The CDR3 runs 16 residues. Germline assignment: CDR1 LNHNV and CDR2 YYDKDF (reference sequence). This chain's CDR3 is CATSRLYGTANQPQHF. CDR3 coding DNA: TGTGCCACCAGCAGACTATACGGGACAGCTAATCAGCCCCAGCATTTT.

V gene TRBV19 combines with J gene TRBJ1-1; D might be TRBD1 (5 bases). The CDR3 is 15 residues long. The germline V and J ends were trimmed by 3 bases and 3 bases, with 14 bases remaining between them. Germline values: CDR1 LNHDA, CDR2 SQIVND (reference sequence). This CDR3 reads CASSITRVLHTEAFF. DNA of the CDR3: TGTGCCAGTAGTATCACCAGGGTACTTCACACTGAAGCTTTCTTT.

The chain combines TRBV4-3 with TRBJ2-1; unclear D gene. In germline, CDR1 is LGHNA, CDR2 YSLEER. V was trimmed by 1 base and J by 0 bases, leaving 7 bases between them. The CDR3 covers 15 residues. The CDR3 DNA is TGCGCCAGCAGCCAAGGCCGGTCCTCCTACAATGAGCAGTTCTTC. Protein: CASSQGRSSYNEQFF.

This rearrangement joins TRBV5-6 to TRBJ1-5, with D hard to call. This CDR3 has 14 residues. Germline CDR1 and CDR2: SGHDT and YYEEEE. The V end was cut by 2 bases, the J end by 1 base, with 7 bases between. The CDR3 is CASSLGGSNQPQHF. The CDR3 DNA is TGTGCCAGCAGCTTAGGAGGGAGCAATCAGCCCCAGCATTTT.

This clone was detected once. This sequence joins TRBV28 and TRBJ2-1; perhaps TRBD2 as D (7 bases). The CDR3 runs to 16 residues. Trimming removed 4 bases at V and 2 bases at J, with 15 bases between. The germline CDR1 and CDR2 sequences are MDHEN and SYDVKM. CDR3 DNA: TGTGCCAGCAGTTCGACGGGGGGCACACCCTACAATGAGCAGTTCTTC. Translation gives CASSSTGGTPYNEQFF.

This clone was observed a few times. This chain links TRBV7-2 with TRBJ2-7; tentatively, D is TRBD2 (6 bases). The CDR3 covers 16 residues. Trimming stripped 2 bases from V and 2 bases from J, with 16 bases between. Per germline, CDR1 SGHTA and CDR2 FQGNSA. The chain's CDR3 is CASSLRGTPTAYEQYF. The DNA of the CDR3 is TGTGCCAGCAGCTTACGGGGGACCCCGACTGCCTACGAGCAGTACTTC.

This clone appeared once. The CDR3 region is CAWSSQQVKGAFF. DNA of the CDR3: TGTGCCTGGAGTTCCCAACAGGTTAAGGGAGCTTTCTTT. V is TRBV30 and J is TRBJ1-1, with D tentatively TRBD1 (5 bases). CDR1 GTSNPN and CDR2 SVGIG come from the germline V gene (reference sequence). V was trimmed by 2 bases and J by 10 bases, leaving 17 bases between them. The CDR3 sequence is 13 residues long.

The chain is built from TRBV2 and TRBJ1-1; D is ambiguous. Germline V lookup: CDR1 SNHLY, CDR2 FYNNEI. Trimming stripped 7 bases from V and 1 base from J, with 10 bases between. CDR3 length equals 13 residues. In nucleotides, the CDR3 is TGTGCCAGCACCCAGGTGAGGAACACTGAAGCTTTCTTT. Amino acid sequence: CASTQVRNTEAFF. Looking up the rest from reference TRBV2 and TRBJ1-1 gives the full variable domain: EPEVTQTPSHQVTQMGQEVILRCVPISNHLYFYWYRQILGQKVEFLVSFYNNEISEKSEIFDDQFSVERPDGSNFTLKIRSTKLEDSAMYFCASTQVRNTEAFFGQGTRLTVV.

V usage is TRBV5-6 and J usage is TRBJ2-1; 9 bases align to TRBD1. The V gene's germline CDR1 is SGHDT and CDR2 YYEEEE. J lost 3 bases, V lost 4 bases, and 5 bases had no gene match. The CDR3 extends over 15 amino acids. The DNA of the CDR3 is TGTGCCAGCAGCGGCGGGACAGGGTTCTACAATGAGCAGTTCTTC. It is translated as CASSGGTGFYNEQFF.

This chain uses TRBV10-3 with TRBJ1-6; 10 positions agree with TRBD1. Per germline, CDR1 ENHRY and CDR2 SYGVKD. Unmatched junction bases numbered 9, after V lost 10 bases and J lost 9 bases. The length of the CDR3 is 14 residues. The CDR3 protein is CATRDRDRGSPLHF. The CDR3 DNA is TGTGCCACGAGAGACCGGGACAGGGGTTCACCCCTCCACTTT.

The CDR3 DNA reads TGTGCCAGCAGCCCACGGGACAGCCCCTACGAGCAGTACTTC. This translates into CASSPRDSPYEQYF. The J gene is TRBJ2-7, the V gene TRBV5-4; TRBD1 matches at 7 bases. The CDR3 covers 14 residues. CDR1 and CDR2 from the germline V gene are SGHNT and YYREEE (reference sequence). After removal of 4 bases from V and 2 bases from J, the junction contained 6 bases not matched to a gene. Combining the CDR3 with reference TRBV5-4 and TRBJ2-7 gives the whole variable domain ETGVTQSPTHLIKTRGQQVTLRCSSQSGHNTVSWYQQALGQGPQFIFQYYREEENGRGNFPPRFSGLQFPNYSSELNVNALELDDSALYLCASSPRDSPYEQYFGPGTRLTVT.

This clone was detected only once. V and J are TRBV5-1 and TRBJ2-3; 9 nucleotides agree with TRBD2. V lost 3 bases to trimming and J lost 6 bases; unmatched junction nucleotides: 11. There are 16 residues in the CDR3. From germline, CDR1 is SGHRS and CDR2 YFSETQ. The CDR3 DNA is TGCGCCAGCAGCTCCAGAGCGGGGGGAGGAGGCGATACGCAGTATTTT. It specifies CASSSRAGGGGDTQYF.

The V and J genes are TRBV7-8 and TRBJ1-1; 7 bases are a match to TRBD1. The CDR3 runs 14 residues. Trimming removed 3 bases from V and 11 bases from J; junction bases left unmatched: 12. Germline-derived CDR1 and CDR2 are SGHVS and FQNEAQ. The CDR3, as DNA: TGTGCCAGCAGCTTTACACTCCAGGGGGGAAGGGCTTTCTTT. Translating gives CASSFTLQGGRAFF.